This T cell receptor (beta chain) was profiled in a study of CD8 T cells in ankylosing spondylitis. This clonotype was recorded at least ten times. Its specificity is unknown. Study outcomes and limitations: A TCR beta motif of 7 to 9 highly homologous variants seemed to mark ankylosing spondylitis blood.

TCRdb used MiXCR to reprocess the 5' RACE reads, holding one entry per CDR3 protein. Found here are about 460,000 distinct CDR3 sequences, roughly 5.3% of them singletons; the top ten hold approximately 3.5%. This receptor was obtained from a male donor with ankylosing spondylitis. Input material: blood, either unsorted or a sorted T cell fraction (not recorded which).

CDR3 protein: CASSSQGRLSTDTQYF. DNA for the CDR3: TGCGCCAGCAGCAGTCAGGGCCGTCTAAGCACAGATACGCAGTATTTT. The chain employs TRBV5-1 and TRBJ2-3; a possible D gene is TRBD1 (5 bases). The V and J ends lost 4 bases and 0 bases respectively, with 15 bases between them. Per germline, CDR1 SGHRS and CDR2 YFSETQ. This CDR3 has 16 amino acids.